These T cell receptor beta chains were read from a single sample in a study of Ad26.COV2.S vaccination and SARS-CoV-2 variants. Sequencing used immunoSEQ multiplex PCR; TCRdb keeps in-frame clones, though not all of them. The sample includes 180,000 or so clones, about 83% seen only once; the top ten take around 6.1%. Sequenced here: peripheral blood, sampled after recovery from COVID-19. These receptor sequences come from a human donor who had recovered from COVID-19. Each CDR3 is given with its conserved first and last residue. The D gene is left open where the match is weak. Expanded clones get a size class; other rows say once, few or many, or leave the size out.

>NA|TRBV7-8|TRBJ1-6|once
TGTGCCAGCAGCTTAGAAGGGACACCATCACCCCTCCACTTT
CASSLEGTPSPLHF
>TRBD2|TRBV28|TRBJ2-7|few
TGTGCCAGTTCCAACGGGGGGACTACCTACGAGCAGTACTTC
CASSNGGTTYEQYF
>NA|TRBV12-3/TRBV12-4|TRBJ2-7|NA
TGTGCCAGCAGTTTAGGGTTATACGCCGAGCAGTACTTC
CASSLGLYAEQYF
>TRBD1|TRBV27|TRBJ1-2|once
TGTGCCAGCAGCAGGGGGGGAGTCGGCTATGGCTACACCTTC
CASSRGGVGYGYTF
>TRBD1|TRBV9|TRBJ2-5|NA
TGTGCCAGCAGCCCAACAGGGGCTCCGCAGTGGATAAAAGAGACCCAGTACTTC
CASSPTGAPQWIKETQYF
>NA|TRBV6-1|TRBJ1-2|NA
TGTGCCAGCAGTGAGGAGCGGGTATTTTTC
CASSEERVFF
>NA|TRBV6-5|TRBJ2-3|NA
TGTGCCAGCAGTTACTCGAGACGGGATACGCAGTATTTT
CASSYSRRDTQYF
>NA|TRBV10-3|TRBJ1-1|NA
TGTGCCATCAGTATCAACCCCTATGGGGTACAGAACACTGAAGCTTTCTTT
CAISINPYGVQNTEAFF
>NA|TRBV4-1|TRBJ2-2|NA
TGCGCCAGCAGCCGTAATACCGGGGCCGGGGAGCTGTTTTTT
CASSRNTGAGELFF
>TRBD1|TRBV19|TRBJ2-5|NA
TGTGCCAGTAGCCTTCCCCCTTACAGGGGCGGCCGGGAGACCCAGTACTTC
CASSLPPYRGGRETQYF
>NA|TRBV3-1/TRBV3-2|TRBJ1-5|NA
TGTGCCAGCAGCCAAGGGGGGCCCCAGCATTTT
CASSQGGPQHF
>NA|TRBV6-5|TRBJ1-5|NA
TGTGCCAGCAGTTACCACAGGAACCAACAGCCCCAGCATTTT
CASSYHRNQQPQHF
>NA|TRBV5-4|TRBJ2-7|NA
TGTGCCAGCAGCTTGCTCCCCCAGAGCTCCTACGAGCAGTACTTC
CASSLLPQSSYEQYF
>TRBD2|TRBV6-2/TRBV6-3|TRBJ2-1|NA
TGTGCCAGCAGTCCCTTTTTCGGACTAGCGGGGGGGCACAATGAGCAGTTCTTC
CASSPFFGLAGGHNEQFF
>TRBD1|TRBV7-9|TRBJ2-4|NA
TGTGCCAGCAGCTCCTCAGGGGGTGCCAAAAACATTCAGTACTTC
CASSSSGGAKNIQYF
>NA|TRBV5-1|TRBJ2-7|NA
TGCGCCAGTTCGTTAGACGGTGCCTACGAGCAGTACTTC
CASSLDGAYEQYF
>NA|TRBV6-5|TRBJ1-2|NA
TGTGCCAGCAGTCAATACAAAGAGGGCTACACCTTC
CASSQYKEGYTF
>NA|TRBV12-3/TRBV12-4|TRBJ2-3|NA
TGTGCCAGCATGCAGAGTGATACGTATACGCAGTATTTT
CASMQSDTYTQYF
>TRBD1|TRBV6-5|TRBJ2-7|NA
TGTGCCAGCAGAACCGGGACAGGGGGCGAGTACGAGCAGTACTTC
CASRTGTGGEYEQYF
>TRBD2|TRBV27|TRBJ2-1|NA
TGTGCCAGCCAGACGTGGGGGGGATACAATGAGCAGTTCTTC
CASQTWGGYNEQFF
>NA|TRBV7-9|TRBJ2-1|NA
TGTGCCAGCAGCTTGGGACGGCTTAATGAGCAGTTCTTC
CASSLGRLNEQFF
>TRBD1|TRBV6-6|TRBJ1-6|NA
TGTGCCAGCAGTTCGGGACAGGGGTATTCACCCCTCCACTTT
CASSSGQGYSPLHF
>NA|TRBV3-1/TRBV3-2|TRBJ1-3|few
TGTGCCAGCAGCCCCCCCGGGACGGGGAGGAACACCATATATTTT
CASSPPGTGRNTIYF
>NA|TRBV21-1|TRBJ2-5|NA
TGTGCCAGTCAAGGTGGAGGGTTTACGCCCCAAGAGACCCAGTACTTC
CASQGGGFTPQETQYF
>NA|TRBV12-5|TRBJ1-2|NA
TGTGCTAGTGGTTTGGGGACGGGAGGTACCGGCTACACCTTC
CASGLGTGGTGYTF
>NA|TRBV9|TRBJ1-1|NA
TGTGCCAGCAGCGTAGACGGGGACACTGAAGCTTTCTTT
CASSVDGDTEAFF
>NA|TRBV9|TRBJ2-4|NA
TGTGCCAGCAGCGTAGACGGGGGCAACATTCAGTACTTC
CASSVDGGNIQYF
>NA|TRBV18|TRBJ1-1|NA
TGTGCCAGCTCCCCGTTTTCGGAAGGGAACACTGAAGCTTTCTTT
CASSPFSEGNTEAFF
>NA|TRBV5-1|TRBJ2-7|NA
TGCGCCAGCAGCCTATCAGTCTCCTGGGAGCAGTACTTC
CASSLSVSWEQYF
>NA|TRBV29-1|TRBJ2-7|NA
TGCAGCGTACAAGGGGCCACCTACGAGCAGTACTTC
CSVQGATYEQYF
>NA|TRBV5-1|TRBJ1-1|NA
TGCGCCAGCAGCTTCTCGGCAGGCACTGAAGCTTTCTTT
CASSFSAGTEAFF
>TRBD2|TRBV27|TRBJ2-1|NA
TGTGCCAGCAGTCGTCACCTGACTAGCGGGTACAATGAGCAGTTCTTC
CASSRHLTSGYNEQFF
>NA|TRBV27|TRBJ1-1|NA
TGTGCCAGCAGCCGAGGACGGCACACTGAAGCTTTCTTT
CASSRGRHTEAFF
>TRBD2|TRBV7-8|TRBJ2-1|NA
TGTGCCAGCAGCTTCCCAGCGGGAGTCAATGAGCAGTTCTTC
CASSFPAGVNEQFF
>NA|TRBV5-1|TRBJ2-1|NA
TGCGCCAGCAGCTGGGGACGGGACGGCAACAATGAGCAGTTCTTC
CASSWGRDGNNEQFF
>NA|TRBV5-4|TRBJ2-7|NA
TGTGCCAGCAGCTTGGGCGCCAGTACCTACGAGCAGTACTTC
CASSLGASTYEQYF
>NA|TRBV6-5|TRBJ2-7|NA
TGTGCCAGCAAGAGAGGGTCCTACGAGCAGTACTTC
CASKRGSYEQYF
>TRBD1|TRBV6-5|TRBJ1-5|NA
TGTGCCAGCAGTTACCGGACAGGGGTAGGGCAGCCCCAGCATTTT
CASSYRTGVGQPQHF
>NA|TRBV15|TRBJ1-1|NA
TGTGCCACCAGTTCATATGGCCTTGGCACTGAAGCTTTCTTT
CATSSYGLGTEAFF
>NA|TRBV4-2|TRBJ2-3|NA
TGTGCCAGCAGCCAAGTAGGGCAGGGGCCAGATACGCAGTATTTT
CASSQVGQGPDTQYF
>TRBD2|TRBV24-1|TRBJ2-2|NA
TGTGCCACCAGTGACCCCGCTAGCGGGGGGGCGAACGGGGAGCTGTTTTTT
CATSDPASGGANGELFF
>TRBD1|TRBV5-1|TRBJ2-5|NA
TGCGCCAGCGGCCTCGGGACAGGGGTGCAGGAGACCCAGTACTTC
CASGLGTGVQETQYF
>NA|TRBV6-5|TRBJ1-1|NA
TGTGCCACTAGGGGTTGGGGGAACACTGAAGCTTTCTTT
CATRGWGNTEAFF
>TRBD2|TRBV12-3/TRBV12-4|TRBJ2-1|NA
TGTGCCAGCGTAACTAGCGGGGGCAATGAGCAGTTCTTC
CASVTSGGNEQFF
>TRBD1|TRBV28|TRBJ1-2|NA
TGTGCCAGCAGTTTCGTACAGGGGGGTGGCTACACCTTC
CASSFVQGGGYTF
>NA|TRBV30|TRBJ1-3|NA
TGTGCCTGGAGTGTAGGAGCCGGGTCCTACTCTGGAAACACCATATATTTT
CAWSVGAGSYSGNTIYF
>TRBD1|TRBV11-3|TRBJ1-1|NA
TGTGCCAGCAGCTCCATGACAGGGTCTGAAGCTTTCTTT
CASSSMTGSEAFF
>TRBD2|TRBV3-1/TRBV3-2|TRBJ2-3|NA
TGTGCCAGCGTAGCGGGGGGGAGCACAGATACGCAGTATTTT
CASVAGGSTDTQYF
>TRBD1|TRBV6-5|TRBJ1-1|NA
TGTGCCAGCAGCTTCGGACAGGGCGCTGAAGCTTTCTTT
CASSFGQGAEAFF
>TRBD1|TRBV18|TRBJ1-1|NA
TGTGCCAGCTCATCTACAACTTCCGGGACAGGGGGAGGAGGCACTGAAGCTTTCTTT
CASSSTTSGTGGGGTEAFF
>TRBD2|TRBV29-1|TRBJ2-3|once
TGCAGCGTTGAATGGACTAGCGGGAGTTTCGGCACAGATACGCAGTATTTT
CSVEWTSGSFGTDTQYF
>NA|TRBV15|TRBJ1-2|NA
TGTGCCACCAGCAGCACACGGGCGTACTATGGCTACACCTTC
CATSSTRAYYGYTF
>NA|TRBV4-1|TRBJ1-4|NA
TGCGCCAGCAGCCAAGGGCACGGAACAAATGAAAAACTGTTTTTT
CASSQGHGTNEKLFF
>NA|TRBV21-1|TRBJ1-4|NA
TGTGCCAGCAGCAAAGTGAGCGGCGATTCGGGAGAAAAACTGTTTTTT
CASSKVSGDSGEKLFF
>TRBD1|TRBV6-4|TRBJ2-7|NA
TGTGCCTCTCCGGGACAGCCTCCCTACGAGCAGTACTTC
CASPGQPPYEQYF
>NA|TRBV11-2|TRBJ1-3|NA
TGTGCCAGCAGCTTATGGGGGGCGCCAGGAAACACCATATATTTT
CASSLWGAPGNTIYF
>TRBD2|TRBV7-6|TRBJ2-3|NA
TGTGCCAGCAGCTTAGTCGCGGGGGGGCCGGCAGATACGCAGTATTTT
CASSLVAGGPADTQYF
>NA|TRBV5-1|TRBJ2-1|NA
TGCGCCAGCAGCTTGTCGGTGGAAAGCGAGCAGTTCTTC
CASSLSVESEQFF